A selection of T cell receptor beta chains follows, all from one sample in a study of blood T cell repertoires in COVID-19. Profiling relied on immunoSEQ multiplex PCR, and the TCRdb table lists in-frame clones only, not all of them. The sample lists about 330,000 clones; around 89% were seen once. The sequencing input was peripheral blood. The source of these receptors is a man between 18 and 29 years old who had recovered from COVID-19. Both conserved end residues are part of each CDR3. The D gene is left open where the match is weak. Where a row states a size, it is once, few, many or the class of an expanded clone; other rows omit it.

>TRBJ1-6|TRBV9|NA|NA
TGTGCCAGCAGCGACCGACTTAGCATCCGGGGGAAAACGGGGGGTTCACCCCTCCACTTT
CASSDRLSIRGKTGGSPLHF
>TRBJ2-7|TRBV3-1/TRBV3-2|TRBD2|NA
TGTGCCAGCAGCCAACAACGGGGGGGTCCCTACGAGCAGTACTTC
CASSQQRGGPYEQYF
>TRBJ1-2|TRBV3-1/TRBV3-2|NA|once
TGTGCCAGCAGCCTTGAGACAGGCGGCTACACCTTC
CASSLETGGYTF
>TRBJ2-1|TRBV19|NA|NA
TGTGCCAGTAGTATTGCGGTGGTCGCCTACAATGAGCAGTTCTTC
CASSIAVVAYNEQFF
>TRBJ2-2|TRBV7-2|NA|NA
TGTGCCGGACATGTTGGGCAAAACACCGGGGAGCTGTTTTTT
CAGHVGQNTGELFF
>TRBJ2-7|TRBV6-5|TRBD1|NA
TGTGCCAGCACCCCGGGACAGGGAGGTCCCTACGAGCAGTACTTC
CASTPGQGGPYEQYF
>TRBJ1-1|TRBV6-2/TRBV6-3|NA|NA
TGTGCCAGCAGTTACGGAGGTTCGGACACTGAAGCTTTCTTT
CASSYGGSDTEAFF
>TRBJ2-5|TRBV6-5|TRBD1|NA
TGTGCCAGCAGCCCGGGGGACAGGGGAGAGACCCAGTACTTC
CASSPGDRGETQYF
>TRBJ2-7|TRBV27|TRBD2|few
TGTGCCAGCAGTATGACTAGCGGGAGCAACGAGCAGTACTTC
CASSMTSGSNEQYF
>TRBJ1-4|TRBV15|TRBD1|NA
TGTGCCACCAGCAGAGCGGGGACAGGGTTTGAAAAACTGTTTTTT
CATSRAGTGFEKLFF
>TRBJ1-1|TRBV19|NA|NA
TGTGCCAGTAGTATGGGCCCCCGTGTTAACACTGAAGCTTTCTTT
CASSMGPRVNTEAFF
>TRBJ1-3|TRBV18|NA|NA
TGTGCCAGCTCACCGGACAGCCACCGCTCTGGAAACACCATATATTTT
CASSPDSHRSGNTIYF
>TRBJ2-2|TRBV7-9|NA|NA
TGTGCCAGCAGCTTAGGACAGAACACCGGGGAGCTGTTTTTT
CASSLGQNTGELFF
>TRBJ2-7|TRBV5-4|NA|once
TGTGCCAGCAGCTTGGGAGGGCTCGAGCAGTACTTC
CASSLGGLEQYF
>TRBJ2-7|TRBV3-1/TRBV3-2|NA|NA
TGTGCCAGCAGCCAAGTGTCGTCCGGCGAGCAGTACTTC
CASSQVSSGEQYF
>TRBJ1-1|TRBV20-1|NA|NA
TGCAGTGCTAGTACCGGGTTCTACACTGAAGCTTTCTTT
CSASTGFYTEAFF
>TRBJ2-1|TRBV3-1/TRBV3-2|NA|once
TGTGCCAGCAGCCAAGATCACAGGCCGTTCTTC
CASSQDHRPFF
>TRBJ1-5|TRBV6-1|NA|NA
TGTGCCAGCAGTGAAGGAGGGACTAGGGGCAATCAGCCCCAGCATTTT
CASSEGGTRGNQPQHF
>TRBJ1-1|TRBV6-5|NA|NA
TGTGCCAGCACCTTAATGGGCAGGGACACTGAAGCTTTCTTT
CASTLMGRDTEAFF
>TRBJ1-5|TRBV12-3/TRBV12-4|NA|NA
TGTGCCAGCAGCCGAAGAGGGATTCAGCCCCAGCATTTT
CASSRRGIQPQHF
>TRBJ2-3|TRBV6-5|TRBD2|once
TGTGCCAGCAGTTACGAAGGGCGGGGGGGCCGCGATACGCAGTATTTT
CASSYEGRGGRDTQYF
>TRBJ2-7|TRBV28|TRBD1|NA
TGTGCCAGCAGTCCGCCGGGACAGGGGGCATTCGAGCAGTACTTC
CASSPPGQGAFEQYF
>TRBJ2-7|TRBV7-6|TRBD2|once
TGTGCCAGCAGCGCTCAGTCCGGGACTAGCGGGTACTCCTACGAGCAGTACTTC
CASSAQSGTSGYSYEQYF
>TRBJ2-7|TRBV25-1|TRBD1|NA
TGTGCCAGCAACCCGGGACAGGGTACCTACGAGCAGTACTTC
CASNPGQGTYEQYF
>TRBJ2-2|TRBV4-2|TRBD2|NA
TGTGCCAGCAGCCAAGAGAGTCAATTCGGACTAGCTATCACCGGGGAGCTGTTTTTT
CASSQESQFGLAITGELFF
>TRBJ1-6|TRBV12-5|NA|NA
TGTGCTAGTGGTTTGTCCCAATCACCCCTCCACTTT
CASGLSQSPLHF
>TRBJ1-2|TRBV28|NA|NA
TGTGCCAGCAGTTTAGTTCGCTATGGCTACACCTTC
CASSLVRYGYTF
>TRBJ1-2|TRBV4-1|TRBD1|NA
TGCGCCAGCAGCCAAGGGTCCGGGACAGAAATTAACTATGGCTACACCTTC
CASSQGSGTEINYGYTF
>TRBJ2-2|TRBV5-1|TRBD2|once
TGCGCCAGCGGACTAGCGTCCAACACCGGGGAGCTGTTTTTT
CASGLASNTGELFF
>TRBJ2-3|TRBV24-1|TRBD2|NA
TGTGCCACCAGTGATTACGAGGGAGGGGTAGATACGCAGTATTTT
CATSDYEGGVDTQYF
>TRBJ2-1|TRBV9|TRBD2|once
TGTGCCAGCAGCGTAAATGAACTAGCGGGAGTGGAGCAGTTCTTC
CASSVNELAGVEQFF
>TRBJ1-5|TRBV10-3|NA|NA
TGTGCCATCAGCCCGGTTGGTCAGCCCCAGCATTTT
CAISPVGQPQHF
>TRBJ2-3|TRBV11-3|NA|NA
TGTGCCAGCAGCTTAGAAGGCGGTACGCAGTATTTT
CASSLEGGTQYF
>TRBJ2-2|TRBV2|TRBD1|few
TGTGCCAGCAGGGGGGACAGAGACACCGGGGAGCTGTTTTTT
CASRGDRDTGELFF
>TRBJ1-2|TRBV7-8|NA|NA
TGTGCCAGCAGCTCACTGATCATAGCTAACTATGGCTACACCTTC
CASSSLIIANYGYTF
>TRBJ1-2|TRBV6-5|NA|NA
TGTGCCAGCAGTTACGGTTCCCTAGGCCCTAACTATGGCTACACCTTC
CASSYGSLGPNYGYTF
>TRBJ1-1|TRBV19|TRBD1|NA
TGTGCCAGTACCAACTATCCAGGGGGGACTGAAGCTTTCTTT
CASTNYPGGTEAFF
>TRBJ2-7|TRBV4-3|NA|NA
TGCGCCAGCAGCCAAGATCCAGGCCAGGGATTGGTAAAGCAGTACTTC
CASSQDPGQGLVKQYF
>TRBJ2-7|TRBV5-1|TRBD2|NA
TGCGCCAGCAGCCCCAGTCCTCGCCTACTAGCGGGTGCTCTACTCTCCTACGAGCAGTACTTC
CASSPSPRLLAGALLSYEQYF
>TRBJ1-1|TRBV14|NA|NA
TGTGCCAGCAGCTATGTATTGAACACTGAAGCTTTCTTT
CASSYVLNTEAFF
>TRBJ1-2|TRBV20-1|NA|NA
TGCAGTGCCGGAACGGGGGATGGCTACACCTTC
CSAGTGDGYTF
>TRBJ2-1|TRBV11-2|TRBD2|NA
TGTGCCAGCAGCGCAGGACTAGCCGGTTACAATGAGCAGTTCTTC
CASSAGLAGYNEQFF
>TRBJ2-1|TRBV14|NA|NA
TGTGCCAGCAGCCTTTTCTCGGGATCCTCCTACAATGAGCAGTTCTTC
CASSLFSGSSYNEQFF
>TRBJ2-3|TRBV24-1|TRBD2|NA
TGTGCCACCAGTGACTCCGGGGGGGGGAATACGCAGTATTTT
CATSDSGGGNTQYF
>TRBJ1-2|TRBV7-9|NA|NA
TGTGCCAGCAGCCCCGGCCCCGGGTATGGCTACACCTTC
CASSPGPGYGYTF
>TRBJ1-6|TRBV7-8|NA|few
TGTGCCAGCAGCTTAGTGTGGGACACTAATTCACCCCTCCACTTT
CASSLVWDTNSPLHF
>TRBJ1-1|TRBV27|NA|NA
TGTGCCAGCAGTTGGGGGGGGAACACTGAAGCTTTCTTT
CASSWGGNTEAFF
>TRBJ2-7|TRBV21-1|NA|NA
TGTGCCAGCTGGCCGGGACAGTCCTACGAGCAGTACTTC
CASWPGQSYEQYF
>TRBJ2-1|TRBV5-1|TRBD2|NA
TGCGCCAGCAGCTTAGACGGCGGGAGAACGGGGGATGAGCAGTTCTTC
CASSLDGGRTGDEQFF
>TRBJ1-2|TRBV19|NA|NA
TGTGCCAGTACCGAATCTCAGGGGCCGTACTATGGCTACACCTTC
CASTESQGPYYGYTF
>TRBJ1-4|TRBV11-1|TRBD1|NA
TGTGCCAGCAGCCCAAACGCAGGGGGTGAAAAACTGTTTTTT
CASSPNAGGEKLFF
>TRBJ1-2|TRBV28|NA|NA
TGTGCCAGCAAAAGCCCAGGGGACACATATGGCTACACCTTC
CASKSPGDTYGYTF
>TRBJ2-1|TRBV24-1|TRBD2|NA
TGTGCCACCAGTGTTGCGGGAGGAACCGATGAGCAGTTCTTC
CATSVAGGTDEQFF
>TRBJ1-1|TRBV27|NA|once
TGTGCCAGCAGTTTTGAGGGGGAGAACACTGAAGCTTTCTTT
CASSFEGENTEAFF